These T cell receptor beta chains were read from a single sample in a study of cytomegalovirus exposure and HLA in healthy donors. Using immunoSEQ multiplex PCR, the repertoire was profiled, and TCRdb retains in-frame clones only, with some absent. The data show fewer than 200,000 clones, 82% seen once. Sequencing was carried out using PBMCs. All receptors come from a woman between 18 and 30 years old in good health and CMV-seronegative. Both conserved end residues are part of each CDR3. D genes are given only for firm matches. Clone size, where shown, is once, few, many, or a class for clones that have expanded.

CDR3 protein: CSSSWGDNEQFF
CDR3 DNA: TGTTCCAGCAGCTGGGGGGACAATGAGCAGTTCTTC
V gene: TRBV7-9
J gene: TRBJ2-1
D gene: -
clone size: -

CDR3 protein: CATTSGGRWNTEAFF
CDR3 DNA: TGCGCCACCACCTCGGGGGGGCGGTGGAACACTGAAGCTTTCTTT
V gene: TRBV5-1
J gene: TRBJ1-1
D gene: -
clone size: -

CDR3 protein: CASSLGSGGSKGMVETQYF
CDR3 DNA: TGTGCCAGCAGCTTAGGTTCTGGCGGGAGTAAGGGGATGGTAGAGACCCAGTACTTC
V gene: TRBV7-2
J gene: TRBJ2-5
D gene: TRBD2
clone size: -

CDR3 protein: CASSSGESYNEQFF
CDR3 DNA: TGTGCCAGCAGTAGCGGGGAGTCCTACAATGAGCAGTTCTTC
V gene: TRBV9
J gene: TRBJ2-1
D gene: TRBD2
clone size: -

CDR3 protein: CASGLGNRGEAFF
CDR3 DNA: TGTGCTAGTGGTTTGGGGAATAGGGGTGAAGCTTTCTTT
V gene: TRBV12-5
J gene: TRBJ1-1
D gene: -
clone size: -

CDR3 protein: CASSIRLAGGSSSYNEQFF
CDR3 DNA: TGTGCCAGCAGTATCCGACTAGCGGGAGGCTCCAGCTCCTACAATGAGCAGTTCTTC
V gene: TRBV27
J gene: TRBJ2-1
D gene: TRBD2
clone size: -

CDR3 protein: CASSPRTSGRGGDTQYF
CDR3 DNA: TGTGCCAGCAGTCCACGGACTAGCGGGAGAGGGGGAGATACGCAGTATTTT
V gene: TRBV27
J gene: TRBJ2-3
D gene: TRBD2
clone size: once

CDR3 protein: CASSPWGSSGIMGDTQYF
CDR3 DNA: TGTGCCAGCAGCCCATGGGGGTCTAGCGGGATTATGGGGGATACGCAGTATTTT
V gene: TRBV11-2
J gene: TRBJ2-3
D gene: TRBD2
clone size: once

CDR3 protein: CASSLSGLDNEQFF
CDR3 DNA: TGTGCCAGCAGCTTAAGCGGACTGGACAATGAGCAGTTCTTC
V gene: TRBV11-2
J gene: TRBJ2-1
D gene: -
clone size: once

CDR3 protein: CASSARTGFGTDTQYF
CDR3 DNA: TGTGCCAGTAGTGCTCGGACAGGGTTCGGCACAGATACGCAGTATTTT
V gene: TRBV19
J gene: TRBJ2-3
D gene: TRBD1
clone size: -

CDR3 protein: CATSRDRVGQGNYGYTF
CDR3 DNA: TGTGCCACCAGCAGAGATCGGGTGGGACAGGGGAACTATGGCTACACCTTC
V gene: TRBV15
J gene: TRBJ1-2
D gene: TRBD1
clone size: -

CDR3 protein: CAWGLASNEQFF
CDR3 DNA: TGTGCCTGGGGACTAGCGAGCAATGAGCAGTTCTTC
V gene: TRBV30
J gene: TRBJ2-1
D gene: TRBD2
clone size: -

CDR3 protein: CASSRTGTHEQYF
CDR3 DNA: TGCGCCAGCAGCCGAACAGGGACCCACGAGCAGTACTTC
V gene: TRBV4-3
J gene: TRBJ2-7
D gene: -
clone size: -

CDR3 protein: CASSLRLAGADTQYF
CDR3 DNA: TGTGCCAGCAGCCTCCGACTAGCGGGAGCAGATACGCAGTATTTT
V gene: TRBV7-9
J gene: TRBJ2-3
D gene: TRBD2
clone size: -

CDR3 protein: CASSHLKTGYTF
CDR3 DNA: TGCGCCAGCAGCCACCTGAAGACAGGCTACACCTTC
V gene: TRBV4-1
J gene: TRBJ1-2
D gene: -
clone size: few

CDR3 protein: CSVEDLGRALNYGYTF
CDR3 DNA: TGCAGCGTTGAAGATCTCGGCAGGGCATTAAACTATGGCTACACCTTC
V gene: TRBV29-1
J gene: TRBJ1-2
D gene: -
clone size: -

CDR3 protein: CAISATSGSYEQYF
CDR3 DNA: TGTGCCATCAGTGCGACTAGCGGCTCCTACGAGCAGTACTTC
V gene: TRBV10-3
J gene: TRBJ2-7
D gene: TRBD2
clone size: few

CDR3 protein: CASRSTTGRRTEAFF
CDR3 DNA: TGTGCCAGCAGATCCACGACAGGGAGAAGGACTGAAGCTTTCTTT
V gene: TRBV6-5
J gene: TRBJ1-1
D gene: TRBD1
clone size: -

CDR3 protein: CATSRPTPGLAGVQSYNEQFF
CDR3 DNA: TGTGCCACCAGCAGACCTACCCCGGGACTAGCGGGTGTTCAATCCTACAATGAGCAGTTCTTC
V gene: TRBV15
J gene: TRBJ2-1
D gene: TRBD2
clone size: -

CDR3 protein: CSVSPVRGNEQFF
CDR3 DNA: TGCAGCGTTAGCCCAGTCAGGGGGAATGAGCAGTTCTTC
V gene: TRBV29-1
J gene: TRBJ2-1
D gene: TRBD1
clone size: -

CDR3 protein: CASSQGAWGVGANVLTF
CDR3 DNA: TGCGCCAGCAGCCAAGGGGCATGGGGGGTCGGGGCCAACGTCCTGACTTTC
V gene: TRBV4-3
J gene: TRBJ2-6
D gene: -
clone size: few

CDR3 protein: CASSVSGRRQETQYF
CDR3 DNA: TGTGCCAGTAGTGTTAGCGGGAGGCGCCAAGAGACCCAGTACTTC
V gene: TRBV19
J gene: TRBJ2-5
D gene: TRBD2
clone size: -

CDR3 protein: CASSYNLDSGNEQFF
CDR3 DNA: TGTGCCAGCAGTTACAATCTAGATTCGGGAAATGAGCAGTTCTTC
V gene: TRBV6-5
J gene: TRBJ2-1
D gene: -
clone size: -

CDR3 protein: CASSVSVDRREKLFF
CDR3 DNA: TGTGCCAGCAGTGTTTCCGTTGACAGGAGGGAAAAACTGTTTTTT
V gene: TRBV2
J gene: TRBJ1-4
D gene: -
clone size: -

CDR3 protein: CASSPGQGGQPQHF
CDR3 DNA: TGTGCCAGCAGCCCCGGACAGGGAGGACAGCCCCAGCATTTT
V gene: TRBV7-9
J gene: TRBJ1-5
D gene: TRBD1
clone size: -

CDR3 protein: CASSQVWQGDTEAFF
CDR3 DNA: TGCGCCAGCAGCCAAGTTTGGCAGGGGGACACTGAAGCTTTCTTT
V gene: TRBV4-3
J gene: TRBJ1-1
D gene: TRBD1
clone size: few

CDR3 protein: CASSRTSYEQYF
CDR3 DNA: TGTGCCAGCAGTCGGACATCCTACGAGCAGTACTTC
V gene: TRBV28
J gene: TRBJ2-7
D gene: -
clone size: -

CDR3 protein: CASNKRGQGGYYGYTF
CDR3 DNA: TGTGCCAGCAATAAAAGGGGCCAGGGAGGGTACTATGGCTACACCTTC
V gene: TRBV28
J gene: TRBJ1-2
D gene: -
clone size: -

CDR3 protein: CASSSERKQFF
CDR3 DNA: TGTGCCAGCAGCTCAGAGCGGAAGCAGTTCTTC
V gene: TRBV7-2
J gene: TRBJ2-1
D gene: -
clone size: -

CDR3 protein: CASSPPGGGSNEQFF
CDR3 DNA: TGTGCCAGCTCACCACCGGGGGGAGGGAGCAATGAGCAGTTCTTC
V gene: TRBV18
J gene: TRBJ2-1
D gene: TRBD2
clone size: -

CDR3 protein: CASSGQGISDGYTF
CDR3 DNA: TGTGCCAGCAGCGGACAGGGGATTTCAGATGGCTACACCTTC
V gene: TRBV27
J gene: TRBJ1-2
D gene: TRBD1
clone size: -

CDR3 protein: CASSLSSGRGTDTQYF
CDR3 DNA: TGTGCCAGCAGCTTATCTAGCGGGAGGGGCACAGATACGCAGTATTTT
V gene: TRBV13
J gene: TRBJ2-3
D gene: TRBD2
clone size: -

CDR3 protein: CASRPGRGTGELFF
CDR3 DNA: TGCGCCAGCAGACCGGGTCGCGGCACCGGGGAGCTGTTTTTT
V gene: TRBV10-1
J gene: TRBJ2-2
D gene: -
clone size: -

CDR3 protein: CASSYRGLTSYGYTF
CDR3 DNA: TGTGCCAGCAGTTACCGGGGACTCACCTCCTATGGCTACACCTTC
V gene: TRBV6-5
J gene: TRBJ1-2
D gene: -
clone size: -